A selection of T cell receptor beta chains follows, all from one sample in a study of T cells in Graves' hyperthyroidism and ophthalmopathy. Using its own MiXCR run on the multiplex PCR reads, TCRdb lists one record per CDR3 protein. The table has around 480,000 distinct CDR3 sequences, 13% to 15% seen once. Input material: blood. Receptors were obtained from a woman between 18 and 30 years old with Graves' hyperthyroidism. Each CDR3 is given with its conserved first and last residue.

v_gene: TRBV7-9
j_gene: TRBJ2-2
CDR3aa: CASSKNENTGELFF

v_gene: TRBV27
j_gene: TRBJ1-4
CDR3aa: CASSFPGLLPANEKLFF

v_gene: TRBV11-3
j_gene: TRBJ2-6
CDR3aa: CASSGGMRAGANVLTF

v_gene: TRBV2
j_gene: TRBJ2-3
CDR3aa: CASSDSLGLTGTDTQYF

v_gene: TRBV19
j_gene: TRBJ1-1
CDR3aa: CASSLRDSLLAFF

v_gene: TRBV6-5
j_gene: TRBJ1-1
CDR3aa: CASSYRVNTEAFF

v_gene: TRBV6-1
j_gene: TRBJ2-5
CDR3aa: CASRRKSLETQYF

v_gene: TRBV12-3/TRBV12-4
j_gene: -
CDR3aa: CASTSQQGAYNEQYF

v_gene: TRBV11-3
j_gene: TRBJ2-3
CDR3aa: CASSLEAGEGADTQYF

v_gene: TRBV24-1
j_gene: TRBJ1-1
CDR3aa: CATSEATGPRAEAFF

v_gene: TRBV12-3/TRBV12-4
j_gene: TRBJ2-1
CDR3aa: CASSLGWGGRSYNEQFF

v_gene: TRBV11-2
j_gene: TRBJ2-1
CDR3aa: CASSFHQGYNEQFF

v_gene: TRBV12-5
j_gene: TRBJ2-6
CDR3aa: CASDGHSGANVLTF

v_gene: TRBV5-4
j_gene: TRBJ1-1
CDR3aa: CATGPQGNTEAFF

v_gene: TRBV12-3/TRBV12-4
j_gene: TRBJ2-1
CDR3aa: CASSFEVLSSYNEQFF

v_gene: TRBV18
j_gene: TRBJ2-2
CDR3aa: CASSPLVDSTTGELFF

v_gene: TRBV12-3/TRBV12-4
j_gene: TRBJ2-2
CDR3aa: CASSFGTSGTGELFF

v_gene: TRBV13
j_gene: TRBJ2-7
CDR3aa: CASSPRDSVYEQYF

v_gene: TRBV20-1
j_gene: TRBJ2-1
CDR3aa: CSARRGASGMAEQFF

v_gene: TRBV20-1
j_gene: TRBJ2-5
CDR3aa: CSARGAKLEETQYF

v_gene: TRBV4-2
j_gene: TRBJ1-2
CDR3aa: CASSQARRNYGYTF

v_gene: TRBV27
j_gene: TRBJ1-1
CDR3aa: CASSFRENIEAFF

v_gene: TRBV30
j_gene: TRBJ2-1
CDR3aa: CAWSAGGNEQFF

v_gene: TRBV24-1
j_gene: TRBJ1-5
CDR3aa: CATSEGIQPQHF

v_gene: TRBV6-1
j_gene: TRBJ2-7
CDR3aa: CASSGEAGGTYEQYF

v_gene: TRBV10-3
j_gene: TRBJ1-1
CDR3aa: CAISQDGTVNTEAFF

v_gene: TRBV29-1
j_gene: TRBJ1-1
CDR3aa: CSVDKGHTEAFF

v_gene: TRBV20-1
j_gene: TRBJ1-1
CDR3aa: CSAMTDAMNTEAFF

v_gene: TRBV7-3
j_gene: TRBJ1-1
CDR3aa: CASSLFGGKNTEAFF

v_gene: TRBV2
j_gene: TRBJ2-3
CDR3aa: CASSRPLSGGAEDTQYF

v_gene: TRBV12-3/TRBV12-4
j_gene: TRBJ2-1
CDR3aa: CASTQILTDHEQFF

v_gene: TRBV30
j_gene: TRBJ2-3
CDR3aa: CAWSSTTGVVWADTQYF

v_gene: TRBV7-3
j_gene: TRBJ2-1
CDR3aa: CASSQVRDNEQFF